This T cell receptor (beta chain) was sequenced in a study of tissue-resident memory T cells in lung cancer (dated by TCRdb to between 2017 and 2020). Turning to the overall study: Paired tumor TRM and tumor non-TRM populations from some ten lung cancer patients were compared using TCR beta-chain sequencing.

General study outcomes and caveats: Compared with tumor non-TRM cells, tumor TRM cells had a significantly more restricted TCR repertoire, with lower Shannon-Wiener and inverse Simpson diversity. On average, expanded clonotypes made up 65% to 85% of tumor TRM repertoires, compared with approximately 52% of tumor non-TRM repertoires. The most expanded clonotype averaged approximately 18% of sequenced TRM cells per patient, suggesting expansion of a single tumor antigen-specific clone.

The run used an Illumina MiSeq. The TCR sequencing libraries included unique molecular identifiers and were indexed using TruSeq single indexes. The authors' analysis ran thus. TCR reads were mapped and error-corrected with MIGEC v1.2.7, then analyzed with VDJtools v1.1.7, both using default settings. Shannon-Wiener and inverse Simpson indices, computed in VDJtools, were used to quantify repertoire diversity. Expanded TCRbeta clonotypes were defined by a frequency threshold of at least three. Statistical comparisons of TCR diversity between tumor TRM and non-TRM populations used Wilcoxon rank-sum tests across about 11 patients. TCRdb itself trimmed the public reads at Q25 with fastp, ran MiXCR and retained productive beta chains. For every CDR3 protein sequence, its rows merge into one entry that carries the most common genes and DNA. Here the V and J calls rest on TCRdb's processing, not on the authors' analysis. The sample includes about 320 distinct CDR3 sequences, with around 21% observed a single time. The top ten constitute around two thirds of the sample.

Sorting of CD8+ T cells according to CD103 expression was performed on a BD FACSAria-II, with the sorted cells collected directly into ice-cold TRIzol LS reagent. Freshly resected lung tumor tissue was collected at the time of surgical resection. After Fc receptor blocking, fresh cells were stained for CD45, CD4, CD3, CD8A and CD103, and DAPI was used to tell live cells from dead cells. A miRNeasy kit was used to purify total RNA from sorted CD103+ and CD103- CD8+ T cells. Tumor-infiltrating CD8+ cytotoxic T cells were sorted by CD103 expression to separate tissue-resident memory (TRM) cells from non-TRM cells. Donors were patients with treatment-naive lung cancer. Patients with respiratory malignancies who were newly diagnosed and untreated were prospectively recruited upon referral. This clonotype is identified as medium-sized (0.01 to 0.1%). Its antigen is not yet known. There are no base qualities to consult, and no much larger clone falls within one base.

Reading from cysteine to phenylalanine, the CDR3 counts 14 amino acids. The retained sequence is limited to the CDR3, 42 bases, with the frame set at the first base. Taken from the germline V gene, the CDR1 and CDR2 loops are MDHEN and SYDVKM. V lost 3 bases and J lost 1 base; the stretch between them is 8 bases long. The TCR sequence derives from a human donor with treatment-naive lung cancer (subtype not recorded). The sample comprised CD103+ CD8+ T cells from lung tumor tissue. The cell subset or site label for this specimen denotes: tissue-resident memory (TRM) CD8+ CTLs. The receptor chain draws on TRBV28 and TRBJ2-3, with the D gene uncertain. The CDR3 loop reads CASSFVAGTDTQYF. The bases are TGTGCCAGCAGTTTCGTCGCGGGCACAGATACGCAGTATTTT.